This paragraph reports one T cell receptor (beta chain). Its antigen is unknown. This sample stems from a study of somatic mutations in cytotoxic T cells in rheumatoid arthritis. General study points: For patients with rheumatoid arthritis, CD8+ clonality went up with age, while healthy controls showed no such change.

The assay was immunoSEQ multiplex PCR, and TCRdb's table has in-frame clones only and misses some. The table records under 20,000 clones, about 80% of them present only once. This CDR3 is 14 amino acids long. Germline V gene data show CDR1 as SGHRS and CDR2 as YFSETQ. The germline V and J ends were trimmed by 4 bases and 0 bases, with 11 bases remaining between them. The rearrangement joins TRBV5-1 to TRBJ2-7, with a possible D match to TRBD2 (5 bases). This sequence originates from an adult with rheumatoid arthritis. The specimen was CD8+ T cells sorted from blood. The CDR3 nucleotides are TGCGCCAGCAGCCCCAGGAGGAGCTCCTACGAGCAGTACTTC. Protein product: CASSPRRSSYEQYF.